This is a list of T cell receptor beta chains from one sample in a study of blood T cells in healthy people across ages. TCRdb redid the calling of the 5' RACE reads with MiXCR, one entry per CDR3 protein. The data show approximately 800,000 distinct CDR3 sequences, approximately 53% seen once. The source material was blood. The receptors originated from a man older than 75 in good health. Both conserved end residues are part of each CDR3. D genes are given only for firm matches. Size values are once, few and many counts, or a class for expanded clones, and some rows have none.

CDR3	DNA	size	length	V	J	D
CASSTMGLAGDTQYF	TGTGCCAGCAGCACCATGGGACTAGCAGGCGATACGCAGTATTTT	-	15	TRBV7-2	TRBJ2-3	TRBD2
CASSIPGTSDEQYF	TGTGCCAGCAGTATCCCGGGGACTAGCGACGAGCAGTACTTC	few	14	TRBV12-3/TRBV12-4	TRBJ2-7	TRBD2
CASSSGSSPLHF	TGTGCCAGCAGTTCGGGGAGTTCACCCCTCCACTTT	-	12	TRBV12-3/TRBV12-4	TRBJ1-6	-
CAWSVVRRGEQYF	TGTGCCTGGAGCGTGGTGAGACGTGGCGAGCAGTACTTC	-	13	TRBV30	TRBJ2-7	-
CASSLATRGRFQPQHF	TGTGCCAGCAGCTTAGCCACCAGGGGGCGATTCCAGCCCCAGCATTTT	-	16	TRBV7-2	TRBJ1-5	TRBD1
CASSYGVESGYTF	TGTGCCAGCAGTTACGGAGTCGAAAGTGGCTACACCTTC	few	13	TRBV6-5	TRBJ1-2	-
CASSTDAGFDEQFF	TGTGCCAGCAGCACAGACGCAGGGTTTGATGAGCAGTTCTTC	-	14	TRBV7-9	TRBJ2-1	-
CASSYLIGTGVIEQYF	TGTGCCAGCAGCTACCTAATAGGGACAGGGGTGATCGAGCAGTACTTC	-	16	TRBV4-2	TRBJ2-7	TRBD1
CANVGRETQYF	TGTGCCAACGTGGGACGGGAGACCCAGTACTTC	-	11	TRBV28	TRBJ2-5	-
CASSSRDPYGYTF	TGTGCCAGCAGCAGCCGGGACCCCTATGGCTACACCTTC	few	13	TRBV21-1	TRBJ1-2	-
CASKLGLANNEQFF	TGCGCCAGCAAGCTTGGGCTAGCCAACAATGAGCAGTTCTTC	-	14	TRBV5-1	TRBJ2-1	-
CASSSQGGSLYNEQFF	TGTGCCAGCTCCTCCCAGGGCGGGAGTCTGTACAATGAGCAGTTCTTC	-	16	TRBV11-2	TRBJ2-1	TRBD2
CASSVPGSRSYNEQFF	TGTGCCAGCAGCGTCCCCGGGAGTCGATCCTACAATGAGCAGTTCTTC	-	16	TRBV9	TRBJ2-1	-
CSVGPGTTEAFF	TGCAGCGTTGGGCCCGGGACCACTGAAGCTTTCTTT	-	12	TRBV29-1	TRBJ1-1	-
CASSSQTGGHYGYTF	TGTGCCAGCAGCAGCCAGACAGGGGGCCACTATGGCTACACCTTC	few	15	TRBV4-2	TRBJ1-2	TRBD1
CASSRSEIASYEQYF	TGTGCCAGCAGCCGATCAGAAATAGCCTCCTACGAGCAGTACTTC	-	15	TRBV7-2	TRBJ2-7	-
CSARDGPPQRVSYEQYF	TGCAGTGCTAGAGATGGTCCCCCTCAGAGGGTTTCCTACGAGCAGTACTTC	-	17	TRBV20-1	TRBJ2-7	-